This T cell receptor beta chain stems from a study of blood T cell repertoires in COVID-19 (dated by TCRdb to the early 2020s). A note on the overall study: Collaborator samples came from the United States, Italy and Spain and covered acute and convalescent phases of COVID-19. The material from the prospective study consisted of cDNA or gDNA derived from T cells, B-cell-depleted T cells, or PBMCs. The dataset comprised deeply sampled blood TCRbeta repertoires from subjects exposed to, actively infected with, or recovered from COVID-19. A freely available public database, intended as a resource for researchers studying the immune response to SARS-CoV-2, is where the repertoires were released. Samples came from the ongoing ImmuneRACE study (first 160 participants) plus 1,254 subjects from 6 global collaborators. Nearly every sample came with metadata listing a de-identified subject ID, COVID-19 status, age in years and sex. HLA class I and class II types, where available, came from metadata supplied by the sample provider rather than from assay-based typing.

This clone was recorded once. The clone's antigen remains unknown. No much larger clone exists at a distance of one base, and base qualities are not known. Counted from cysteine to phenylalanine, this CDR3 has 15 amino acids. The sequence is cut down to CDR3 DNA, 45 bases in frame from base 1. Sequences SGHRS (CDR1) and YFSETQ (CDR2) are obtained from the germline V gene. Relative to germline, V is 4 bases shorter and J is 10 bases shorter, with 18 bases between their ends. The immunoSEQ Assay, a bias-controlled multiplex PCR, was used to amplify TCRbeta CDR3 regions from genomic DNA. Under the source paper's analysis protocol: Nucleated cell counts per sample were estimated from amplification of reference gene primers within the assay. To quantify the absolute abundance of each unique TCRbeta CDR3 rearrangement, sequence reads were collapsed and filtered. Productive Simpson clonality was computed per sample as the square root of Simpson's diversity index over productive rearrangements. TCRdb re-hosts the immuneACCESS table, in-frame sequences only. Its copies lack some clones; in the studies checked, an unresolved V gene accounts for under half of them, and the cause for the rest is not known. D and trimming were read from the DNA, whereas the V and J calls and clone size are those reported in that table. In this sample the table shows about 190,000 clones, 78% of which occur a single time. Clones ranked in the top ten supply 2.5% to 3% of the sample.

Summary of the overall study and its limitations: The amount of clinical and demographic metadata varied by source and participant and was provided uncurated.

Collaborating institutions collected whole blood in K2EDTA tubes following their own protocols. For TCRbeta analysis, collaborator samples were shipped as frozen whole blood, as isolated PBMCs, or as DNA extracted from either sample type. Sequencing input: peripheral blood. The sequence was obtained from an elderly woman with active or convalescent COVID-19. The chain couples TRBV5-1 to TRBJ1-6, with a weak D call of TRBD1 (5 bases match). The DNA sequence reads TGCGCCAGCAGCCCCACAGTGGGGGGACGATCACCCCTCCACTTT. Its product reads: CASSPTVGGRSPLHF.